The present entry profiles one TCR beta chain with its context. These data come from a study of blood T cell repertoires in COVID-19. Study summary: Sample material is recorded as cDNA or gDNA derived from T cells, B-cell-depleted T cells, or PBMCs.

TCRdb's copy holds only in-frame clones and misses some; the assay was immunoSEQ multiplex PCR. The sample yields about 97,000 clones, 75% to 95% seen once. V shed 2 bases and J shed 0 bases, with 12 bases lying between them. The CDR3 sequence is 16 residues long. Germline V CDR1 and CDR2: SGHNT, YYREEE (reference sequence). The V call is TRBV5-4, the J call TRBJ2-1; weak D call: TRBD2 (6 bases). Sequencing input: peripheral blood. The clonotype comes from a man younger than 35 with acute or convalescent COVID-19. As DNA, the CDR3 is TGTGCCAGCAGCTTCGGGGTGACTAGCTCCTACAATGAGCAGTTCTTC. This encodes CASSFGVTSSYNEQFF.